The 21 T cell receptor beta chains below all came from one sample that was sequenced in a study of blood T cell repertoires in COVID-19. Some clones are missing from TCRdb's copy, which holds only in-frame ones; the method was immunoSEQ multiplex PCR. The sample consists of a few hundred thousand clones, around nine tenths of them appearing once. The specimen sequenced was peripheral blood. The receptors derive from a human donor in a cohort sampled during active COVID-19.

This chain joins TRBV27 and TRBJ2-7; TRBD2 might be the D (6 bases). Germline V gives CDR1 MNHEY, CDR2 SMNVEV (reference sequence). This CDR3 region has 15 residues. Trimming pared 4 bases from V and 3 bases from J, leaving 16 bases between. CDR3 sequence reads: CASSSSGSGIYEQYF. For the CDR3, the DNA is TGTGCCAGCAGTTCCTCGGGTAGCGGAATCTACGAGCAGTACTTC.

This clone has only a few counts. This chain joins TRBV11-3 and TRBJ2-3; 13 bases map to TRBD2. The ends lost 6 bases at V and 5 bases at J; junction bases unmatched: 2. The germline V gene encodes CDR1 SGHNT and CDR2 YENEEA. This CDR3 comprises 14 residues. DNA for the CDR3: TGTGCCAGCAGTGGACTAGCGGGGGAAGATACGCAGTATTTT. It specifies CASSGLAGEDTQYF.

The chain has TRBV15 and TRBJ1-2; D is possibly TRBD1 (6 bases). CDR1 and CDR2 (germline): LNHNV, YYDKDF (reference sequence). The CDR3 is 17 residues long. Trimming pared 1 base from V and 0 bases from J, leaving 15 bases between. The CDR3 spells CATSRVRTVTPNYGYTF. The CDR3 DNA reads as TGTGCCACCAGCAGAGTTCGGACAGTCACTCCTAACTATGGCTACACCTTC.

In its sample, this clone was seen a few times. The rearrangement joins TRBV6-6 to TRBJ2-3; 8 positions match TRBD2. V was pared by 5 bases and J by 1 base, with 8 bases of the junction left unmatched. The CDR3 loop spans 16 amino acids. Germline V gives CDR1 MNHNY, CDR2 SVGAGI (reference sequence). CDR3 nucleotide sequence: TGTGCCAGCAGTAGAGGACTAGCCCATCGCACAGATACGCAGTATTTT. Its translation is CASSRGLAHRTDTQYF.

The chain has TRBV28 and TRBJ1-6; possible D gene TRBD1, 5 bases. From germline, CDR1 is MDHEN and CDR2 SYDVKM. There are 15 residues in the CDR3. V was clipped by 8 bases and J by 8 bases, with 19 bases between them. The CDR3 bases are TGTGCCAGCCTTCCGCGGGACCGCCACTATTCACCCCTCCACTTT. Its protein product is CASLPRDRHYSPLHF.

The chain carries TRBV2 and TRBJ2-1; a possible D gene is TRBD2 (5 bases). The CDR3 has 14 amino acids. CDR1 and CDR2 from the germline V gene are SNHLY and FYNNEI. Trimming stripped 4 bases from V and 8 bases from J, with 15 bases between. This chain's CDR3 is CASSVRLAGDEQFF. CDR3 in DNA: TGTGCCAGCAGTGTGAGGCTAGCCGGCGATGAGCAGTTCTTC.

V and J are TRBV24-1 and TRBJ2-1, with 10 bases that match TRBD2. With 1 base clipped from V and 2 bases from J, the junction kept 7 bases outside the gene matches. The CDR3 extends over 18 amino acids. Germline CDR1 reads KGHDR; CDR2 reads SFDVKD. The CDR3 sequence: CATSDFGLAGDAYNEQFF. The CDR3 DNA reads TGTGCCACCAGTGATTTTGGGCTAGCGGGAGATGCCTACAATGAGCAGTTCTTC.

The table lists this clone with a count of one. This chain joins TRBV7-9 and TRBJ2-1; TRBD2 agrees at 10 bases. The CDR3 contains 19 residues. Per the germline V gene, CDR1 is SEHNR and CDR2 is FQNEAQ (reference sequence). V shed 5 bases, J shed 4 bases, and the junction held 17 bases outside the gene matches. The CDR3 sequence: CASSPGWKAGGAVYNEQFF. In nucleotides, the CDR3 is TGTGCCAGCAGCCCAGGGTGGAAAGCGGGGGGGGCGGTTTACAATGAGCAGTTCTTC.

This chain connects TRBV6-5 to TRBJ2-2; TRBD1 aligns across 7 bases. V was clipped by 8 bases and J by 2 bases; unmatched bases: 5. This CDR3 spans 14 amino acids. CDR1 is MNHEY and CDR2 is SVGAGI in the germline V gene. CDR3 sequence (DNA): TGTGCCAGCGTCCGGGACAGTAACACCGGGGAGCTGTTTTTT. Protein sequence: CASVRDSNTGELFF.

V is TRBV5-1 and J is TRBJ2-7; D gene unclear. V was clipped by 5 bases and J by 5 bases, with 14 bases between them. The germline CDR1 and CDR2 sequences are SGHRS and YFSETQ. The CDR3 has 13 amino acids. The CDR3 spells CASSLGADDEQYF. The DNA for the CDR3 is TGCGCCAGCAGTCTGGGTGCGGATGACGAGCAGTACTTC.

CDR3 sequence (DNA): TGTGCCTGGAGTGCCTCCTCGAAAGGGGGGGCCCTCAATGAGCAGTTCTTC. It codes for CAWSASSKGGALNEQFF. This chain connects TRBV30 to TRBJ2-1; maybe TRBD2 (7 bases). Germline assignment: CDR1 GTSNPN and CDR2 SVGIG (reference sequence). CDR3 length: 17 amino acids. The ends were cut back, 1 base at V and 6 bases at J, with 22 bases in the middle.

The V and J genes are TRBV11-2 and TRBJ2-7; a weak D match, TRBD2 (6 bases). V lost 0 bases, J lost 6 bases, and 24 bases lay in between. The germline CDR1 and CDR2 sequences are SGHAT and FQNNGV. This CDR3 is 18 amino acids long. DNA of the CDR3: TGTGCCAGCAGCTTAGATTATGAGGAGGGATCGAGGGGAGGCGAGCAGTACTTC. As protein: CASSLDYEEGSRGGEQYF.

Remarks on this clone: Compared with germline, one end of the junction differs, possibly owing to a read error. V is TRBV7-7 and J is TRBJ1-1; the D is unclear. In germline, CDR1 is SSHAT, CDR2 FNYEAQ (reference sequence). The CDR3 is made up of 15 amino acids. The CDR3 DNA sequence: TGTGCTAGCAGCCCTTTGACAAGCGGCGACACTGAAGCTTTCTTT. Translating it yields CASSPLTSGDTEAFF.

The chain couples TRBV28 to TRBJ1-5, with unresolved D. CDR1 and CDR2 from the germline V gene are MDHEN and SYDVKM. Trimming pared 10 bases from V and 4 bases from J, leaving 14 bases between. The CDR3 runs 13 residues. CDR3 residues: CATTQALNQPQHF. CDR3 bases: TGTGCCACCACCCAGGCATTGAATCAGCCCCAGCATTTT.

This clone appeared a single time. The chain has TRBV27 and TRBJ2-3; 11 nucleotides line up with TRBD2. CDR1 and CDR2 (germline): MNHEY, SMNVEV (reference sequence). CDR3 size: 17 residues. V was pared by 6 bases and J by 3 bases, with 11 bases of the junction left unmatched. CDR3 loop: CASSTARTSGRTDTQYF. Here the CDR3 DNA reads TGTGCCAGCAGCACTGCTCGGACTAGCGGGCGAACAGATACGCAGTATTTT.

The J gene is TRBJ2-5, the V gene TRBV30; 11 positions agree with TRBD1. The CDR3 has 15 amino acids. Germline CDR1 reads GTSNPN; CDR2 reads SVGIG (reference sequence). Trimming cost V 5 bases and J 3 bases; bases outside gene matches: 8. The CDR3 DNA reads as TGTGCCTGGGCCTGGATGGGACAGGGGGAAGAGACCCAGTACTTC. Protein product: CAWAWMGQGEETQYF.

The CDR3 region is CASTGTAPNTGELFF. Here the CDR3 DNA reads TGTGCCAGCACCGGGACAGCTCCGAACACCGGGGAGCTGTTTTTT. V is TRBV3-1 (or the pseudogene TRBV3-2) and J is TRBJ2-2; 7 nucleotides match TRBD1. V was clipped by 7 bases and J by 0 bases; unmatched bases: 5. CDR1 is LGHDT and CDR2 is YNNKEL in the germline V gene (reference sequence). The CDR3 extends over 15 amino acids.

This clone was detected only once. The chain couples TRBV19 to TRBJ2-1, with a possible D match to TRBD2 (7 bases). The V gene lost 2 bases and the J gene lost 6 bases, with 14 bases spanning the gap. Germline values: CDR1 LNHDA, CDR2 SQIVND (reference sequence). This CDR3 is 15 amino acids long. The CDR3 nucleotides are TGTGCCAGTAGTATAAGGGGGGGTGGCGTCAATGAGCAGTTCTTC. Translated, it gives CASSIRGGGVNEQFF.

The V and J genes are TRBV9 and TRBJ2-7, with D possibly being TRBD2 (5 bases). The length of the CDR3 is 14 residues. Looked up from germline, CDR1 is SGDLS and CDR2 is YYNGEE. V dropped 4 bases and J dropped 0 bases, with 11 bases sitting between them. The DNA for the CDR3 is TGTGCCAGCAGCCCCCGGGGTAACTCCTACGAGCAGTACTTC. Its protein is CASSPRGNSYEQYF.

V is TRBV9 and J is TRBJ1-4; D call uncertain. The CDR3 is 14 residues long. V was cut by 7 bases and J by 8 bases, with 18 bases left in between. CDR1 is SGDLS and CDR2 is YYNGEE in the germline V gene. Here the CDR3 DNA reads TGTGCCAGCGGGAGGGCCAGCCTGGGCGAAAAACTGTTTTTT. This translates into CASGRASLGEKLFF. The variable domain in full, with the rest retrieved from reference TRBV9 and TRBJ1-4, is DSGVTQTPKHLITATGQRVTLRCSPRSGDLSVYWYQQSLDQGLQFLIQYYNGEERAKGNILERFSAQQFPDLHSELNLSSLELGDSALYFCASGRASLGEKLFFGSGTQLSVL.

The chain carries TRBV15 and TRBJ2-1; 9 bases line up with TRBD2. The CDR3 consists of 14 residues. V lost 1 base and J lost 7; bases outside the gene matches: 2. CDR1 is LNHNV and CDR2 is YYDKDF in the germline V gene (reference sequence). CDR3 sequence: CATSRGTSDNEQFF. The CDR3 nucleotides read TGTGCCACCAGCAGAGGGACTAGCGATAATGAGCAGTTCTTC.